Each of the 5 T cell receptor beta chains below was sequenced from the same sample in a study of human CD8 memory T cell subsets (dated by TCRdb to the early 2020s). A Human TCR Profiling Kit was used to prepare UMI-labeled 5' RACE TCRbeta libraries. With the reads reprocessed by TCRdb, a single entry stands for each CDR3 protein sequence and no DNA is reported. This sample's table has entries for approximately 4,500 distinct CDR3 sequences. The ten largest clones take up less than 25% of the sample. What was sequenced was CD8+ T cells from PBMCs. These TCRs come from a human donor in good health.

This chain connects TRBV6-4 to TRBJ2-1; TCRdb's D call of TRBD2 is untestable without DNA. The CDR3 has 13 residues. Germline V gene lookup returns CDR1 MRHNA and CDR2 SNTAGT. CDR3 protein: CASSEGANNEQFF.

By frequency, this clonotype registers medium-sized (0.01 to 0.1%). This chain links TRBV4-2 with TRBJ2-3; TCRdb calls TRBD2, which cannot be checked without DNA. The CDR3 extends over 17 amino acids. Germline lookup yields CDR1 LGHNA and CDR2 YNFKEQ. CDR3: CASSQDLAGGSTDTQYF.

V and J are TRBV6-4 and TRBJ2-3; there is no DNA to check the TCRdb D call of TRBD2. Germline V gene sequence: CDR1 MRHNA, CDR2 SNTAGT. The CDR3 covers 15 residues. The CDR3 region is CASSEGGTGTDTQYF.

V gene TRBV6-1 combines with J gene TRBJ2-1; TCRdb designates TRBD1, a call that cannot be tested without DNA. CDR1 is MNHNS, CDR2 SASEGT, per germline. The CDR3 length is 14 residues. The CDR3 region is CASSEAGGHNEQFF.

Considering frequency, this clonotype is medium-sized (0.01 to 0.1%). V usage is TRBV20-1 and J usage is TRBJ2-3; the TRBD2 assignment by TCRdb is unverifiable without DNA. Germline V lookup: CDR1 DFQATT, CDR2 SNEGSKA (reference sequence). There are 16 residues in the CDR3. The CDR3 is CSARDGDGGDTDTQYF.